These 28 T cell receptor beta chains originate from one sample sequenced in a study of metastatic and nonmetastatic thyroid tumors. No patient received treatment before thyroid surgery. TCRdb recomputed clones from the PCR reads via MiXCR. The sample yields approximately 20,000 clones, around a third seen once. Sequencing input: adjacent normal tissue. Receptors originate from a female donor with papillary thyroid cancer or a benign thyroid nodule (not recorded which). Some clones in this sample may be carry-over from other donors' samples.

The chain joins TRBV30 to TRBJ1-2; D is perhaps TRBD1 (6 bases). V was clipped by 0 bases and J by 8 bases, with 25 bases between them. The CDR3 is made up of 17 amino acids. CDR1 is GTSNPN, CDR2 SVGIG, per germline (reference sequence). The CDR3 sequence is CAWSVRRLAGAVYGYTF. The CDR3 DNA sequence: TGTGCCTGGAGTGTACGGAGACTAGCGGGGGCAGTGTACGGCTACACCTTC.

This clone came up a few times. The gene calls are TRBV6-2 or TRBV6-3 and TRBJ2-7; 8 bases map to TRBD1. CDR3 size: 12 residues. The germline CDR1 and CDR2 sequences are MNHEY and SVGEGT. J lost 4 bases, V lost 4 bases, and 0 bases had no gene match. The CDR3 loop reads CASSWTGYEQYF. The CDR3 DNA reads as TGTGCCAGCAGTTGGACAGGGTACGAGCAGTACTTC.

In its sample, this clone ranks as medium-sized. The V call is TRBV20-1, the J call TRBJ1-6, with 8 bases lining up with TRBD1. Trimming at V came to 6 bases and at J to 10 bases, leaving 8 bases not matched to a gene. The length of the CDR3 is 13 residues. Per germline, CDR1 DFQATT and CDR2 SNEGSKA (reference sequence). CDR3 amino acids: CSAPESGGSPLHF. Here the CDR3 DNA reads TGCAGTGCCCCTGAATCAGGGGGCTCACCCCTCCACTTT.

In this sample, this clone turned up a few times. The V and J genes are TRBV6-5 and TRBJ1-6; possible D gene TRBD1, 5 bases. Per the germline V gene, CDR1 is MNHEY and CDR2 is SVGAGI. Trimming stripped 0 bases from V and 7 bases from J, with 19 bases between. The CDR3 has 18 residues. CDR3 nucleotide sequence: TGTGCCAGCAGTTACTCCCCTGGACGGGACTGGCCGAATTCACCCCTCCACTTT. This sequence encodes CASSYSPGRDWPNSPLHF.

The chain recombines TRBV4-1 with TRBJ2-7; the D is unclear. From germline, CDR1 is MGHRA and CDR2 YSYEKL. V was clipped by 0 bases and J by 3 bases, with 18 bases between them. This CDR3 has 17 amino acids. The CDR3 coding sequence is TGCGCCAGCAGCCAAGATTTTGCGCCTGAAGGGATCTACGAGCAGTACTTC. Translated: CASSQDFAPEGIYEQYF.

In this sample, this clone turned up many times. The chain couples TRBV15 to TRBJ1-5, with D uncertain. V was cut by 0 bases and J by 5 bases, with 5 bases left in between. This CDR3 region has 13 residues. Germline loops: CDR1 LNHNV, CDR2 YYDKDF (reference sequence). Here the CDR3 DNA reads TGTGCCACCAGCAGAGATGCCCATCAGCCCCAGCATTTT. As protein: CATSRDAHQPQHF.

The table lists this clone with many counts. This chain uses TRBV5-6 with TRBJ2-5; D is unresolved. From germline, CDR1 is SGHDT and CDR2 YYEEEE. Deletions cut 1 base from V and 0 bases from J, with 1 base between. The CDR3 length is 12 residues. CDR3 in DNA: TGTGCCAGCAGCTTGAACCAAGAGACCCAGTACTTC. Amino acids: CASSLNQETQYF.

There are a few counts of this clone. V gene TRBV6-1 combines with J gene TRBJ2-7; D is possibly TRBD1 (6 bases). This CDR3 has 15 amino acids. Germline V gives CDR1 MNHNS, CDR2 SASEGT. Trimming removed 5 bases at V and 0 bases at J, with 14 bases between. CDR3 coding DNA: TGTGCCAGCAGTAGCCTAGACAGGAGCTCCTACGAGCAGTACTTC. This translates into CASSSLDRSSYEQYF.

About this clone itself: At one end the junction does not follow the germline gene, possibly because of a read error. The chain links TRBV5-6 to TRBJ1-2, with a tentative D call TRBD1 (6 bases). The germline gives CDR1 SGHDT, CDR2 YYEEEE. This CDR3 has 12 residues. The chain's CDR3 is CASFRGSYGYTF. In DNA, the CDR3 is TGTGCCAGCTTCAGGGGTAGCTATGGCTACACATTC.

By sample share, this clone is medium-sized. The chain uses TRBV10-1 and TRBJ2-3; D gene ambiguous. The CDR3 loop spans 14 amino acids. Germline V CDR1 and CDR2: WNHNN, SYGVQD (reference sequence). The V end was cut by 3 bases, the J end by 4 bases, with 11 bases between. CDR3 nucleotides: TGCGCCAGCAGTGAATCGGGTAGGGCAGATACGCAGTATTTT. As protein: CASSESGRADTQYF.

This chain links TRBV19 with TRBJ1-1; 7 bases line up with TRBD1. CDR1 and CDR2 from the germline V gene are LNHDA and SQIVND (reference sequence). This CDR3 is 16 amino acids long. Losses at the gene ends were 6 bases for V and 0 bases for J; bases not matched to a gene: 10. CDR3 DNA: TGTGCCAGTAGCCCGGGACAGCTTAATATGAACACTGAAGCTTTCTTT. It specifies CASSPGQLNMNTEAFF.

This clone was detected many times. This CDR3 is also generated by other DNA sequences in the sample. The rearrangement links TRBV7-3 to TRBJ2-1; TRBD1 is a possible D gene (5 bases). Trimming stripped 5 bases from V and 7 bases from J, with 9 bases between. From germline, CDR1 is SGHTA and CDR2 FQGTGA. This CDR3 has 12 amino acids. The CDR3 loop reads CASSPHRNEQFF. The CDR3 bases are TGTGCCAGCAGCCCGCACAGGAATGAGCAGTTCTTC.

In its sample, this clone was seen a few times. V gene TRBV28 combines with J gene TRBJ2-3; unclear D gene. V was trimmed by 8 bases and J by 4 bases, leaving 13 bases between them. The CDR3 runs to 13 residues. Looked up from germline, CDR1 is MDHEN and CDR2 is SYDVKM. The CDR3 DNA reads as TGTGCCAGCCTATACCTAAGCGCAGATACGCAGTATTTT. Residues: CASLYLSADTQYF.

The chain combines TRBV7-3 with TRBJ2-5, with a weak D call TRBD2 (6 bases). V shed 0 bases and J shed 5 bases, with 13 bases lying between them. The CDR3 loop spans 15 amino acids. In germline, CDR1 is SGHTA, CDR2 FQGTGA. Written as DNA, the CDR3 is TGTGCCAGCAGCTTAACTGGGGGAGGAGGGGAGACCCAGTACTTC. Protein: CASSLTGGGGETQYF.

This clone was recorded many times. V gene TRBV20-1 combines with J gene TRBJ2-7; TRBD1 agrees at 7 bases. With 2 bases clipped from V and 3 bases from J, the junction kept 25 bases outside the gene matches. This CDR3 comprises 20 residues. The germline V gene has CDR1 DFQATT and CDR2 SNEGSKA (reference sequence). CDR3 in amino acids: CSARRPLWTGSSPQIYEQYF. DNA of the CDR3: TGCAGTGCTAGACGCCCCCTCTGGACAGGTTCTTCCCCGCAGATCTACGAGCAGTACTTC.

This clone was seen ten or more times. One end of the junction fails to match germline, which may point to a read error. This sequence joins TRBV5-1 and TRBJ2-3; the D call may be TRBD1 or TRBD2 (6 bases each). Germline V lookup: CDR1 SGHRS, CDR2 YFSETQ. CDR3 length: 15 residues. CDR3 sequence: CASSLYAGRTDTRHF. DNA of the CDR3: TGCGCCAGCAGCTTGTACGCAGGGAGGACAGATACGCGGCATTTT.

This clone came up many times. The gene calls are TRBV5-1 and TRBJ2-3; possible D gene TRBD1, 5 bases. Germline-derived CDR1 and CDR2 are SGHRS and YFSETQ. This CDR3 spans 14 amino acids. The V and J ends lost 4 bases and 4 bases respectively, with 13 bases between them. The CDR3 DNA is TGCGCCAGCAGCAAGACTGGGGCCCCAGATACGCAGTATTTT. Its translation is CASSKTGAPDTQYF.

The rearrangement uses TRBV7-8 and TRBJ2-2; TRBD1 matches 7 bases. V shed 0 bases and J 8 bases; nucleotides not matched to a gene: 9. Germline loops: CDR1 SGHVS, CDR2 FQNEAQ. CDR3 length: 16 residues. This CDR3 is CASSLARTGRGGELFF. The CDR3 DNA follows: TGTGCCAGCAGCTTAGCCCGGACAGGTCGCGGAGGGGAGCTGTTTTTT.

CDR3 coding DNA: TGCGCCAGCACGAGCGGCTCCTCCACAGATACGCAGTATTTT. Translated, it gives CASTSGSSTDTQYF. The chain uses TRBV5-1 and TRBJ2-3; a possible D gene is TRBD2 (5 bases). CDR3 size: 14 residues. Germline CDR1 reads SGHRS; CDR2 reads YFSETQ. Trimming left V 6 bases short and J 2 bases short, with 13 bases between.

This clone was detected ten times or more. The gene calls are TRBV6-4 and TRBJ2-1, with unresolved D. Germline CDR1 and CDR2: MRHNA and SNTAGT. CDR3 length: 15 residues. This chain's CDR3 is CLFKWANIAYNEQFF. CDR3 nucleotides: TGTCTTTTTAAGTGGGCAAACATCGCGTACAATGAGCAGTTCTTC.

The chain recombines TRBV18 with TRBJ1-3; 7 bases agree with TRBD1. The CDR3 length is 16 residues. The ends lost 2 bases at V and 4 bases at J; junction bases unmatched: 8. Germline V gene data show CDR1 as KGHSH and CDR2 as LQKENI. The CDR3 loop reads CASSPIAGTAGNTIYF. The CDR3 region has the DNA TGTGCCAGCTCACCAATTGCCGGGACAGCCGGAAACACCATATATTTT.

This clone was recorded a few times. The chain couples TRBV27 to TRBJ1-1, with a weak D call TRBD1 (5 bases). Germline CDR1 is MNHEY and CDR2 is SMNVEV (reference sequence). This CDR3 is built from 15 residues. Trimming removed 4 bases at V and 2 bases at J, with 14 bases between. Here the CDR3 DNA reads TGTGCCAGCAGTTCGTTAGGGGCGGGTAACACTGAAGCTTTCTTT. Its protein is CASSSLGAGNTEAFF.

In its sample, this clone is large (0.1 to 1%). The gene calls are TRBV28 and TRBJ1-1; D ambiguous. The germline gives CDR1 MDHEN, CDR2 SYDVKM. V was trimmed by 5 bases and J by 3 bases, leaving 19 bases between them. CDR3 length equals 16 residues. The CDR3 loop reads CASSLPPEGRYTEAFF. The CDR3 DNA follows: TGTGCCAGCAGTCTCCCTCCAGAGGGTAGGTACACTGAAGCTTTCTTT.

By share, this clone counts as medium-sized. J is TRBJ1-3 and V is TRBV4-2; a weak D match, TRBD1 (6 bases). Germline CDR1 is LGHNA and CDR2 is YNFKEQ. Deletions cut 1 base from V and 2 bases from J, with 9 bases between. This CDR3 has 15 amino acids. CDR3 sequence (DNA): TGTGCCAGCAGCCAAGGGGCAGGGGCTGGAAACACCATATATTTT. Translated, it gives CASSQGAGAGNTIYF.

With regard to this clone: Other DNA sequences within the sample encode an identical CDR3. The J gene is TRBJ2-1, the V gene TRBV7-2; 7 nucleotides agree with TRBD2. The CDR3 length is 14 residues. The trim removed 3 bases at V and 3 bases at J, leaving 2 bases unmatched. Germline V gene sequence: CDR1 SGHTA, CDR2 FQGNSA. The CDR3 is CASSLAGVYNEQFF. CDR3 in DNA: TGTGCCAGCAGCTTGGCGGGAGTCTACAATGAGCAGTTCTTC.

This clone was detected ten times or more. V gene TRBV2 combines with J gene TRBJ2-7; the match to TRBD2 covers 10 bases. After removal of 6 bases from V and 3 bases from J, the junction contained 5 bases not matched to a gene. Germline values: CDR1 SNHLY, CDR2 FYNNEI. CDR3 length: 14 amino acids. As DNA, the CDR3 is TGTGCCAGCAGATCTGGACTAGCGGTCTACGAGCAGTACTTC. This gives the protein CASRSGLAVYEQYF. Looking up the rest from reference TRBV2 and TRBJ2-7 gives the full variable domain: EPEVTQTPSHQVTQMGQEVILRCVPISNHLYFYWYRQILGQKVEFLVSFYNNEISEKSEIFDDQFSVERPDGSNFTLKIRSTKLEDSAMYFCASRSGLAVYEQYFGPGTRLTVT.

This clone was counted between two and nine times. This sequence joins TRBV4-2 and TRBJ1-3; TRBD1 matches at 7 bases. After removal of 0 bases from V and 4 bases from J, the junction contained 3 bases not matched to a gene. CDR1 LGHNA and CDR2 YNFKEQ come from the germline V gene. The CDR3 loop spans 15 amino acids. CDR3 in DNA: TGTGCCAGCAGCCAAGAGGACAGGTCCGGAAACACCATATATTTT. The encoded protein is CASSQEDRSGNTIYF.

This clone appeared many times. V usage is TRBV12-3 or TRBV12-4 and J usage is TRBJ1-3; possible D gene TRBD1, 5 bases. Trimming took 10 bases from V and 2 from J, leaving 18 bases between them. The CDR3 totals 15 residues. This chain's CDR3 is CATREGTEPGNTIYF. CDR3 in DNA: TGTGCCACCCGAGAGGGGACGGAGCCTGGAAACACCATATATTTT.